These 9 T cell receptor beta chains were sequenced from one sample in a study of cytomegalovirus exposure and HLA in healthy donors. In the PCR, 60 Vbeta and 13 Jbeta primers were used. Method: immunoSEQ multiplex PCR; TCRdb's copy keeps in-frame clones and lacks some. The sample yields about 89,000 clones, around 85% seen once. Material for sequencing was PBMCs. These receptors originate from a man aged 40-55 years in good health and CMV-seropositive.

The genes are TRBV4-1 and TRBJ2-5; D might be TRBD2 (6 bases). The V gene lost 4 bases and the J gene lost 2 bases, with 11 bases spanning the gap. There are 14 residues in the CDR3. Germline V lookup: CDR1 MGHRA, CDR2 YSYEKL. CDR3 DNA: TGCGCCAGCAGCCGGGACTTGAAGCAAGAGACCCAGTACTTC. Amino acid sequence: CASSRDLKQETQYF.

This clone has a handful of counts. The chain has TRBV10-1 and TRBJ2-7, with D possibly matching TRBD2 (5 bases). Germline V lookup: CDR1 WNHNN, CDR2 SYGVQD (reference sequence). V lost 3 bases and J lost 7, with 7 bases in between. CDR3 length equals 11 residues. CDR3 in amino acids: CASSDGEEQYF. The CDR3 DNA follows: TGCGCCAGCAGTGACGGGGAGGAGCAGTACTTC.

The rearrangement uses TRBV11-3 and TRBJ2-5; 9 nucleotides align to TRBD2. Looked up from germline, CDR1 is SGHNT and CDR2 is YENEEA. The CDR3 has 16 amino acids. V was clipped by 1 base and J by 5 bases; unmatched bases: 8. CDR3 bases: TGTGCCAGCAGCTTAGGGTTCAGCGGGGGGCTGGAGACCCAGTACTTC. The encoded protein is CASSLGFSGGLETQYF. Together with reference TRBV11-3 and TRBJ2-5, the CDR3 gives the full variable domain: EAGVVQSPRYKIIEKKQPVAFWCNPISGHNTLYWYLQNLGQGPELLIRYENEEAVDDSQLPKDRFSAERLKGVDSTLKIQPAELGDSAVYLCASSLGFSGGLETQYFGPGTRLLVL.

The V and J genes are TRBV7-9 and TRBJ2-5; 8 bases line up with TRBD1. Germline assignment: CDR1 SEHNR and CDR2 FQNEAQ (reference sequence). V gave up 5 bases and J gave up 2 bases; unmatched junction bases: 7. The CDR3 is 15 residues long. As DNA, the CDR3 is TGTGCCAGCAGCCCCTTCACAGGGGGGCAAGAGACCCAGTACTTC. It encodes CASSPFTGGQETQYF.

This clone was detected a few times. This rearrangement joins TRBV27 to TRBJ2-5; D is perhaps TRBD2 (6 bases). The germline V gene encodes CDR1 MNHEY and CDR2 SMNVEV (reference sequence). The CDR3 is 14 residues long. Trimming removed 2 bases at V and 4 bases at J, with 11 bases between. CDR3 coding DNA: TGTGCCAGCAGTTTAGATGGGGGGATAGAGACCCAGTACTTC. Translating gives CASSLDGGIETQYF.

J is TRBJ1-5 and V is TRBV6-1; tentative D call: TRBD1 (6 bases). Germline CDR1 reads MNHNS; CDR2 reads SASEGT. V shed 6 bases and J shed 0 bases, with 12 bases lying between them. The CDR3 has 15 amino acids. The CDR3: CASRKQGNSNQPQHF. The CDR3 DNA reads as TGTGCCAGCAGGAAACAGGGAAATAGCAATCAGCCCCAGCATTTT.

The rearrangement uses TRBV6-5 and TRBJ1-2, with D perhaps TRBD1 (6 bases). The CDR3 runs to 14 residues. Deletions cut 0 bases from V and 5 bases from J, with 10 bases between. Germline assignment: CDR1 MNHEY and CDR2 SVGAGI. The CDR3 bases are TGTGCCAGCAGTTACTCTAGGACAGTGTATGGCTACACCTTC. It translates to CASSYSRTVYGYTF.

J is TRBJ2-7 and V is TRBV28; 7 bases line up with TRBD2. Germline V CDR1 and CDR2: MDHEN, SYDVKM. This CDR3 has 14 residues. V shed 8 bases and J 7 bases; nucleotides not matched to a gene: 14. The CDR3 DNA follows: TGTGCCAGCGCATCCGGGACTAACTTTAGGGAGCAGTACTTC. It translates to CASASGTNFREQYF.

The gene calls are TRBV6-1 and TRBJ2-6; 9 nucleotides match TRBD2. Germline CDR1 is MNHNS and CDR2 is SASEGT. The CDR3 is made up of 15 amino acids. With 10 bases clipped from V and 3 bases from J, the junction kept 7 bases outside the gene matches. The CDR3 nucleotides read TGTGCCACCCGTAGCGGGAGTGGTGGGGCCAACGTCCTGACTTTC. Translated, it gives CATRSGSGGANVLTF.